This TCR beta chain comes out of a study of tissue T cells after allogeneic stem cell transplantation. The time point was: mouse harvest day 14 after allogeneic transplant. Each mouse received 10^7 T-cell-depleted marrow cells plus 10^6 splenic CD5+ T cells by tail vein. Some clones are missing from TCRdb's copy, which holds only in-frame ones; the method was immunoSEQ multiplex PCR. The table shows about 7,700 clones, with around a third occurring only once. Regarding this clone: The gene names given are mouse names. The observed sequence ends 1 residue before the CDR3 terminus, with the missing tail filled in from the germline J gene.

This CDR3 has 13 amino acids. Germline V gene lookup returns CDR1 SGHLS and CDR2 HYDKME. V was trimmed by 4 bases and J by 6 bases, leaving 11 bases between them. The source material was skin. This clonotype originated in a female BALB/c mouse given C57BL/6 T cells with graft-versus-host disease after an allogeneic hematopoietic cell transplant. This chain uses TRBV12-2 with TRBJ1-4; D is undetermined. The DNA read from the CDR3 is TGTGCCAGCTCCCCATTTTCGGACGAAAGATTATTT. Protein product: CASSPFSDERLF. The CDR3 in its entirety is CASSPFSDERLFF.